This TCR beta chain comes out of a study of blood T cells in healthy people across ages. Regarding the study as a whole: Significant beta diversity loss was already apparent by age roughly 44, declining roughly linearly. Naive and antigen-experienced cells were not separated, limiting conclusive comparison.

Next came a second PCR, run for roughly 6 to 11 cycles, which used a sample-barcoded 5' primer along with a J-beta primer mix. Every molecule of cDNA carried a tag from a template-switch adaptor with 12 random nucleotides. MiXCR was run by TCRdb on the 5' RACE reads, yielding one entry per CDR3 protein. The data show some 1.5 million distinct CDR3 sequences, 28% seen once. The CDR3 sequence is 14 residues long. CDR1 and CDR2 (germline): SGHTA, FQGNSA. Remarks on this clonotype: Its antigen is unidentified.

The sample taken for sequencing was blood. The clonotype was recovered from a woman aged 30 to 39 in good health. The chain couples TRBV7-2 to TRBJ2-4; D not resolved. The J call is doubtful: the DNA matches TRBJ2-7 better. CDR3 in amino acids: CASSPFIMHDEQYF. The CDR3 DNA is TGTGCCAGCAGCCCATTCATAATGCACGACGAGCAGTACTTC.